This TCR beta chain was observed in a study of regulatory T cells in long-lasting Graves disease. Study-wide findings and caveats: Persistent Graves' patients showed less TCR diversity than newly diagnosed ones. Persistent disease favored TRBV28, TRBJ1-2 and TRBJ2-5.

CDR3 length: 16 residues. Germline-derived CDR1 and CDR2 are MNHEY and SMNVEV (reference sequence). V lost 2 bases, J lost 0 bases, and 13 bases lay in between. According to the study, TCR beta libraries were built with iRepertoire HTBI primers and CDR3-region Arm-PCR. TCRdb re-called the multiplex PCR reads with MiXCR, one entry per CDR3 protein. Of about 370,000 distinct CDR3 sequences in the sample, about 16% were seen once. The time point here: newly diagnosed GD, antithyroid drugs for less than 3 months. Researchers made the TCR library from RNA that was extracted from PBMCs. This clonotype was seen many times. The antigen is unknown.

The sequencing used peripheral blood mononuclear cells (PBMCs), collected at new diagnosis, from a patient treated with antithyroid drugs. The receptor was derived from a female donor with Graves disease. The chain links TRBV27 to TRBJ1-1, with unresolved D. CDR3 nucleotide sequence: TGTGCCAGCAGTTTAGGGTCAGGATCGTTGAACACTGAAGCTTTCTTT. Translation: CASSLGSGSLNTEAFF.